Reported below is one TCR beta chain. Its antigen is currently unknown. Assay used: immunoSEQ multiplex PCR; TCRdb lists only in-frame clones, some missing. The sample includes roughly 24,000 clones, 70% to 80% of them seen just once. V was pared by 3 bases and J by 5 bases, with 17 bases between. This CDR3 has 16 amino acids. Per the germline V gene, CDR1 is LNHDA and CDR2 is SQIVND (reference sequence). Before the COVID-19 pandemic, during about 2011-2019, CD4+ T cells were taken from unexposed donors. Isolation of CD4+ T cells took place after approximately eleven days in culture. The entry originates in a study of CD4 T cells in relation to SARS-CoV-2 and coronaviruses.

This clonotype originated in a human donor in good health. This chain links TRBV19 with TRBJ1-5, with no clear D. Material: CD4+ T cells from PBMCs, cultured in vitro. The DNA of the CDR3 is TGTGCCAGTAGTATGGATAACGAAGCAAGGTATCAGCCCCAGCATTTT. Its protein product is CASSMDNEARYQPQHF.